This entry lists 13 T cell receptor beta chains sequenced from one sample in a study of T-cell memory formation after mild COVID-19. MiXCR, applied by TCRdb to the 5' RACE reads, yields one record per CDR3 protein. The sample yields roughly 200,000 distinct CDR3 sequences, over 7.5% seen once. The sequencing sample was made of PBMCs or a T cell subset sorted from them (not recorded which). The receptors were gathered from a man aged 18 to 35 who had mild COVID-19 (a few samples of this study predate the infection). Cell type and time point are not known.

This clonotype has at least ten counts. The chain uses TRBV28 and TRBJ2-4, with D possibly being TRBD2 (5 bases). The V and J ends lost 3 bases and 3 bases respectively, with 18 bases between them. Germline CDR1 MDHEN, CDR2 SYDVKM. This CDR3 has 17 residues. The CDR3 nucleotides are TGTGCCAGCAGTTTTGCCAGACACCCCGGAGGCAAAAACATTCAGTACTTC. It translates to CASSFARHPGGKNIQYF.

This clonotype was seen repeatedly, ten times or more. The chain uses TRBV4-2 and TRBJ2-5; D gene unclear. The germline V gene has CDR1 LGHNA and CDR2 YNFKEQ. The CDR3 sequence is 14 residues long. Trimming removed 0 bases from V and 5 bases from J, with 10 bases in between. The CDR3 region has the DNA TGTGCCAGCAGCCAAGATCCCGAGCACGAGACCCAGTACTTC. It translates to CASSQDPEHETQYF.

The gene calls are TRBV29-1 and TRBJ1-1; D remains unclear. From germline, CDR1 is SQVTM and CDR2 ANQGSEA. The CDR3 extends over 11 amino acids. V lost 8 bases, J lost 5 bases, and 12 bases lay in between. The CDR3 coding sequence is TGCAGCACTGGGGAGGTAACTGAAGCTTTCTTT. Amino acid sequence: CSTGEVTEAFF.

The rearrangement joins TRBV20-1 to TRBJ1-1; the D is unclear. Trimming left V 6 bases short and J 4 bases short, with 15 bases between. Germline V gene sequence: CDR1 DFQATT, CDR2 SNEGSKA (reference sequence). The CDR3 runs 13 residues. CDR3 nucleotides: TGCAGTGCGCCCGGGGTAGAGGGCACTGAAGCTTTCTTT. Its translation: CSAPGVEGTEAFF.

This clonotype has ten or more counts. The chain combines TRBV20-1 with TRBJ2-1; 8 bases map to TRBD2. J lost 8 bases, V lost 1 base, and 1 base had no gene match. Germline V lookup: CDR1 DFQATT, CDR2 SNEGSKA (reference sequence). This CDR3 region has 12 residues. Here the CDR3 DNA reads TGCAGTGCTAGAGTCGGGGGGGATGAGCAGTTCTTC. Its protein product is CSARVGGDEQFF.

This clonotype came up many times. The CDR3 here is CASSLASGDTQYF. The CDR3 nucleotides read TGTGCCAGCAGCTTAGCCTCGGGAGATACGCAGTATTTT. The genes are TRBV7-2 and TRBJ2-3; unclear D gene. The CDR3 spans 13 residues. V was clipped by 0 bases and J by 5 bases, with 6 bases between them. From germline, CDR1 is SGHTA and CDR2 FQGNSA.

This clonotype was found a few times. The CDR3 loop is CATSGGAGEQFF. The DNA for the CDR3 is TGTGCCACTAGCGGGGGGGCCGGTGAGCAGTTCTTC. The chain uses TRBV7-7 and TRBJ2-1; 12 bases agree with TRBD2. The CDR3 length is 12 residues. Germline-derived CDR1 and CDR2 are SSHAT and FNYEAQ (reference sequence). V was pared by 10 bases and J by 9 bases, with 4 bases of the junction left unmatched.

This sequence joins TRBV5-1 and TRBJ1-2, with TRBD1 matching 7 bases. Trimming at V came to 4 bases and at J to 0 bases, leaving 3 bases not matched to a gene. The germline V gene has CDR1 SGHRS and CDR2 YFSETQ. This CDR3 spans 14 amino acids. The CDR3 region has the DNA TGCGCCAGCAGCGCGGGACAGACTAACTATGGCTACACCTTC. Its translation: CASSAGQTNYGYTF.

There are many counts of this clonotype. CDR3 nucleotides: TGCAGTGCTCAGGACAGGGACGCCTACGAGCAGTACTTC. Its translation: CSAQDRDAYEQYF. The gene calls are TRBV20-1 and TRBJ2-7; 8 nucleotides agree with TRBD1. Trimming took 5 bases from V and 2 from J; bases not matched to a gene: 5. The CDR3 is 13 amino acids. Germline CDR1 DFQATT, CDR2 SNEGSKA (reference sequence).

This rearrangement joins TRBV20-1 to TRBJ1-1, with D possibly being TRBD1 (6 bases). Trimming took 0 bases from V and 1 from J, leaving 12 bases between them. This CDR3 is built from 15 residues. CDR1 is DFQATT and CDR2 is SNEGSKA in the germline V gene (reference sequence). In DNA, the CDR3 is TGCAGTGCTAGAGATTATACAGGGCCGAACACTGAAGCTTTCTTT. Protein: CSARDYTGPNTEAFF.

This rearrangement joins TRBV7-2 to TRBJ2-6; D unresolved. The V and J ends lost 7 bases and 0 bases respectively, with 10 bases between them. Per the germline V gene, CDR1 is SGHTA and CDR2 is FQGNSA. This CDR3 spans 15 amino acids. The CDR3 sequence: CASTRRLSGANVLTF. CDR3 DNA: TGTGCCAGCACGAGGCGGCTCTCTGGGGCCAACGTCCTGACTTTC.

Remarks on this clonotype: This clone may be a read error of a much larger clone one base away. This sequence joins TRBV5-1 and TRBJ2-3; D is possibly TRBD2 (5 bases). Germline CDR1 and CDR2: SGHRS and YFSETQ. The CDR3 spans 14 residues. The CDR3 DNA sequence: TGCGCCAGCAGCCCGGACGACGGGGAAGATACGCAGTTTTTT. The encoded protein is CASSPDDGEDTQFF. The full variable domain, its missing parts supplied by reference TRBV5-1 and TRBJ2-3, is KAGVTQTPRYLIKTRGQQVTLSCSPISGHRSVSWYQQTPGQGLQFLFEYFSETQRNKGNFPGRFSGRQFSNSRSEMNVSTLELGDSALYLCASSPDDGEDTQFFGPGTRLTVL.

The chain couples TRBV20-1 to TRBJ1-2; D is perhaps TRBD1 (5 bases). The CDR3 is 13 residues long. With 3 bases removed from V and 4 bases from J, the gap between germline ends came to 12 bases. Germline-derived CDR1 and CDR2 are DFQATT and SNEGSKA (reference sequence). The CDR3 coding sequence is TGCAGTGCTAGTCTCGGGGCCCCCTATGGCTACACCTTC. Translating it yields CSASLGAPYGYTF.